This T cell receptor beta chain was captured in a study of cytomegalovirus exposure and HLA in healthy donors (dated by TCRdb to about 2017). For the study in its entirety: An earlier analysis of several hundred of the donors reported 250 to 350 Gb of sequence data and 117 million unique TCR beta sequences from 150 million to 200 million T cells. Along with the approximately 700-subject first cohort, a separate validation cohort of around 110 different subjects was used. Among a few hundred genotyped donors of the cohort, an average of roughly 240,000 unique TCR beta nucleotide sequences were sequenced per donor, about a sixth of them non-productive. Of the roughly 400 genotyped donors, roughly 80% fell in the genetic ancestry cluster associated with self-reported Caucasian donors. Using immunosequencing, the study profiled T cell repertoires from about 620 subjects and related those repertoires to cytomegalovirus serostatus. A later analysis re-examined previously published TCR beta repertoires from just over 650 donors and added high-resolution HLA genotyping to investigate patterns of TCR occurrence. To decide whether each TCR beta V gene segment behaved as functional or pseudogenic, an earlier analysis of fewer than 750 of the donors relied on high-throughput TCR beta sequencing. To predict cytomegalovirus infection status, the study brought together high-throughput TCR immunosequencing, statistical association of individual TCRs with disease status, and machine learning. The study aimed to test whether cataloging public T cell receptors could reveal signatures of past pathogen exposure. An early release that covered fewer than 750 HLA-typed donors contained around 300 gigabases of sequencing data and some 87 million unique TCR sequences. HLA typing included class I and class II loci at four-digit resolution. All discovery cohort repertoires had been generated using a single sequencing platform. Several DR-DQ haplotypes were treated as single units for association and clustering because of strong linkage in the cohort. In the later analysis, no new phenotypic data were used to find candidate immune exposures; instead, reliance was placed on TCR beta sequences and their occurrence across donors. Genome-wide SNP genotypes for about 60% of the roughly 670 donors were used in a later genetic analysis, which treated that subset as a discovery cohort. Typing coverage differed by locus: A, B, C, DRB1 and DQB1 were typed in roughly 629-640 donors, DQA1 in 500 to 550, DPA1 in over 600, and DPB1 in around 440. Alongside the repertoire data, information on donor age, sex, ethnicity and CMV serostatus was compiled.

In total, over 600 healthy bone marrow donors made up the cohort. At the time of sampling, every cohort member was nominally healthy, though immune exposures that went unrecorded were likely present. The donor tested CMV seronegative, placing the donor among the roughly 350 seronegative members of the cohort. Every donor gave a peripheral blood sample, and the peripheral blood mononuclear cells from that sample were used for TCR beta sequencing. Genomic DNA extraction from the blood cell samples was performed with the Qiagen DNeasy Blood Extraction Kit. Points the paper makes about the study in general: A further reported finding was that TCR beta sequences accurately predicted the HLA-A and HLA-B alleles for most subjects in the first cohort. In a later analysis, HLA-associated TCR beta chains were found to be more clonally expanded and to have lower generation probabilities than equally common non-associated chains. An association between a missense DCLRE1C variant and V-gene and J-gene trimming of TCR beta chains was found in a later genetic analysis and replicated in an independent cohort. A later analysis found that most CMV-associated TCR beta chains appeared HLA-restricted, with HLA associations seemingly driven largely by CMV exposure. The authors suggested that the approach could potentially be extended to other disease states and immunological phenotypes. Linkage disequilibrium might explain the correlated functional status among segregating V segments, but an unknown experimental factor could not be excluded. A few of the identified cytomegalovirus-associated TCR beta chains were confirmed in vitro to be specific for cytomegalovirus antigens. In a later analysis, 15,000 to 20,000 TCR beta sequences were associated with specific HLA alleles at a false discovery rate of 0.05. About 15 rarely observed V segments, including chromosome 9 orphons, were excluded from the earlier analysis of approximately 600 of the donors because counts were too low. Cytomegalovirus status was reported to be diagnosed by the classifier with high specificity and sensitivity in both the original and validation cohorts. When HLA alleles, especially DR and DQ, strongly co-occurred, attributing TCR associations to individual alleles was difficult. Some IMGT-functional V segments, including TRBV6-2 and TRBV6-3, could not be distinguished by the 87-base-pair reads and were therefore excluded. The presence/absence analyses assumed that sequencing depth was roughly uniform across donors, and that assumption may not be true. The sequencing pipeline was judged likely to have produced a cluster of highly shared sequence variants as a technical artifact. According to a later genetic analysis, donors in an Asian-associated ancestry cluster had fewer N-insertions in productive TCRs than the approximately 630-donor mean. In a later analysis, several top co-occurrence clusters were reported to appear linked to parvovirus B19, influenza, CMV and Epstein-Barr virus. Because HLA typing was missing for some donors at each locus, association tests included only the typed subset. An earlier analysis of around 500 of the donors showed that most TCR beta V segments appeared in productive rearrangements either about 90% or about 30% of the time, which broadly matched IMGT annotations. Most TCR sequences were seen in very few donors, while some public TCRs were found in many individuals. For the cohort, immune exposure information was limited to CMV serostatus. In the study, some 180 TCR beta chains were listed as associated with cytomegalovirus. This cohort had only TCR beta chains sequenced, and the lack of alpha or paired-chain data limited which features could be detected. According to a later analysis, TCR association rates differed among HLA loci, with DRB1 alleles showing the most associated TCRs and HLA-C alleles showing the fewest.

The CDR3 measures 15 amino acids from cysteine to phenylalanine. The DNA shown is the 45-base CDR3, in frame from base 1. Ends trimmed: V by 3 bases, J by 4 bases; bases unmatched to a gene: 5. In the germline V gene, CDR1 corresponds to MNHNS and CDR2 to SASEGT. The library was prepared using the immunoSEQ multiplex PCR assay. For the multiplex PCR, a mixture combining 60 forward primers for TCR Vbeta segments and 13 reverse primers for TCR Jbeta segments was used. Amplification of the CDR3 region of rearranged TCR beta genes was performed with a multiplex PCR assay on genomic DNA. Amplified TCR beta libraries were sequenced as 87-base-pair reads on the Illumina HiSeq System. The authors' analysis ran thus. In a later analysis, tens of millions of unique TCR beta chains were counted across the 650 to 750 repertoires, and some 10 million of these chains were shared by at least two donors. Raw reads were error-corrected and collapsed into unique sequences with a nearest-neighbor algorithm that merged closely related sequences to remove PCR and sequencing errors. CDR3 sequences were aligned to IMGT reference sequences to assign V, D and J gene segments. Each retained sequence needed at least a six-nucleotide match to both a V gene segment and a J gene segment. Rearrangements were classified as productive when the CDR3 lacked stop codons and remained in frame with V and J, and all other rearrangements were classified as non-productive. CDR3 was defined according to IMGT convention as the region running from the second conserved V-encoded cysteine to the conserved J-encoded phenylalanine. The earlier analysis of roughly 590 of the donors excluded any sequence lacking an unambiguous match to a single V gene segment. In an earlier analysis of 500 to 750 of the donors, V segments were called functional above 56.7% productive rearrangements and were called segregating when the between-donor standard deviation exceeded 5%. To diagnose cytomegalovirus status from the catalog of TCR beta chain sequences, a statistical classification framework was built. In a later analysis, V and J genes were assigned by comparing TCR nucleotide sequences against IMGT/GENE-DB human TR gene sequences. A later analysis assigned CDR3 sequences and most-parsimonious VDJ recombination scenarios with the TCRdist pipeline. In a later analysis, each TCR beta chain was defined by its CDR3 amino acid sequence together with its V-gene family, and reads lacking a unique V-gene family were excluded. In a later analysis, 500 to 650 highly shared, low-generation-probability nucleotide sequences were removed to address suspected cross-contamination and a sequencing artifact. In a later analysis, a clonal expansion index for each public chain was calculated from normalized within-repertoire ranks of inferred template counts. In a later analysis, generation probabilities were computed using a VDJ recombination model fitted to out-of-frame rearrangements, and the results were checked against IGoR. Hypergeometric tests were used in a later analysis to score TCR-TCR, TCR-HLA and TCR-CMV co-occurrence, with a repertoire-size bias correction applied to the TCR pairs. False discovery rates were estimated in a later analysis by permuting HLA or CMV assignments 20 times. In a later analysis, co-occurring TCRs were grouped using DBSCAN, with TCRdist sequence similarity added in when clustering inside HLA-allele-positive subsets. Repertoires with fewer than 30,000 or more than 120,000 public chains were left out of co-occurrence clustering, as were five repertoires with anomalous nucleotide sharing. TCRdb limited this immuneACCESS table to in-frame rearrangements with V and J called. A share of clones is missing; checked studies link under half to unresolved V genes, and the rest is unexplained. For V, J and clone size, that table is used; D and trimming come from the DNA. Here the sample has tens of thousands of clones; around 84% occur a single time. The top ten clones comprise 2.4% of the sample.

Regarding this clone: Its cognate antigen has yet to be identified. The record has no base qualities; no much larger clone is one base away.

Sample: PBMCs. The rearranged chain carries TRBV6-1 and TRBJ2-3, and 9 junctional nucleotides match TRBD2. This clonotype originated in a woman aged 45-65 years in good health and CMV-seronegative. The CDR3 protein sequence reads: CASSEGLAFSDTQYF. The DNA is TGTGCCAGCAGTGAGGGACTAGCCTTCTCAGATACGCAGTATTTT.